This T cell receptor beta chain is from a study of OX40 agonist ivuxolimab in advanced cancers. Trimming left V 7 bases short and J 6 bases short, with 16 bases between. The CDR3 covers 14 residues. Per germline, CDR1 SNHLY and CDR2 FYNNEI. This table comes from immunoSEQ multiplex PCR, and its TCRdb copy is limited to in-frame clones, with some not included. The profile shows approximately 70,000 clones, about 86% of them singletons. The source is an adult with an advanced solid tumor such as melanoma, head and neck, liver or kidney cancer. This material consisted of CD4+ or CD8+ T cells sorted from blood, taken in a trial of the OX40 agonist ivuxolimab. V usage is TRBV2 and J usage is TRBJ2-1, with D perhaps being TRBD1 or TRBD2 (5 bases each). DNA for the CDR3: TGTGCCAGCAAAATCGGGACCTCTTTCAATGAGCAGTTCTTC. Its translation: CASKIGTSFNEQFF.